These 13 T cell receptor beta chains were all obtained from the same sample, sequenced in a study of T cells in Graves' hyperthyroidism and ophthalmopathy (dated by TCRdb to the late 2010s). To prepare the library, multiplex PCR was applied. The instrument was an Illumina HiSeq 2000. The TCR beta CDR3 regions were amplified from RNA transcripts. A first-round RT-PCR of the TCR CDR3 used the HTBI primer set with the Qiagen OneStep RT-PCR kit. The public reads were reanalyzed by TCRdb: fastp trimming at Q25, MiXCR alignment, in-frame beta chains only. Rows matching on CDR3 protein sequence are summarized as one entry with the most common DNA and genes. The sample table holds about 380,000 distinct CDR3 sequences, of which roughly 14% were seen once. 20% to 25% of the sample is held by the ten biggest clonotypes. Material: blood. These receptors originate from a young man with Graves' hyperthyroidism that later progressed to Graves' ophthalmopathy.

CDR3 nucleotide sequence: TGTGCCAGCAGCACGGGGACAGGGTTGAATCAGCCCCAGCATTTT. It is translated as CASSTGTGLNQPQHF. V gene TRBV11-3 combines with J gene TRBJ1-5; TRBD1 aligns across 9 bases. The CDR3 runs 15 residues. V gave up 5 bases and J gave up 4 bases; unmatched junction bases: 6. CDR1 and CDR2 from the germline V gene are SGHNT and YENEEA.

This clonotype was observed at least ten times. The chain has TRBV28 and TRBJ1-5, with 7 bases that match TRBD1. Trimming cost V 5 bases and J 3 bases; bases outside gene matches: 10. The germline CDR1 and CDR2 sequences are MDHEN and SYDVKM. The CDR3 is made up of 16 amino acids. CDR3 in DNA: TGTGCCAGCAGTACTCCAGGGGGGTTAAACAATCAGCCCCAGCATTTT. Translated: CASSTPGGLNNQPQHF.

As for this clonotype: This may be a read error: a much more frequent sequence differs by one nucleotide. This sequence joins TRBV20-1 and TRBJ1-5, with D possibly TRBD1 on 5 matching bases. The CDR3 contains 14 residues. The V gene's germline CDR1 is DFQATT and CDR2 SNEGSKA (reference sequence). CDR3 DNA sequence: TGCAGTGCTAGTGATTTTAGGGGTGGTCAGCCCCGGCATTTT. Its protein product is CSASDFRGGQPRHF.

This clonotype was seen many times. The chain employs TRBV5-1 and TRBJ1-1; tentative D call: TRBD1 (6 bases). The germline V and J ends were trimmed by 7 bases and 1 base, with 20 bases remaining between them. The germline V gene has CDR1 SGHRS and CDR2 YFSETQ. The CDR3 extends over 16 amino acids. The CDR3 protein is CASHAGPGAANTEAFF. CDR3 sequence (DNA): TGCGCCAGCCACGCGGGTCCGGGGGCGGCGAACACTGAAGCTTTCTTT. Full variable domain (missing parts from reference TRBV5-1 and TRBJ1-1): KAGVTQTPRYLIKTRGQQVTLSCSPISGHRSVSWYQQTPGQGLQFLFEYFSETQRNKGNFPGRFSGRQFSNSRSEMNVSTLELGDSALYLCASHAGPGAANTEAFFGQGTRLTVV.

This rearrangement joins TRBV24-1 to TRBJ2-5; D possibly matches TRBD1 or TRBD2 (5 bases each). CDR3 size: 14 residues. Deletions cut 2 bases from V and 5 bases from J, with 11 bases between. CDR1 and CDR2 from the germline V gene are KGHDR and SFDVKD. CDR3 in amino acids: CATSDWDRMETQYF. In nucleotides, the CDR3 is TGTGCCACCAGTGATTGGGACCGGATGGAGACCCAGTACTTC.

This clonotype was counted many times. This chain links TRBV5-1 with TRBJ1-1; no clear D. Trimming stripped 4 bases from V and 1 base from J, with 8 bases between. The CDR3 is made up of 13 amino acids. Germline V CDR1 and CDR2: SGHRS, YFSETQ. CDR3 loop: CASSPAPNTEAFF. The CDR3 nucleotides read TGCGCCAGCAGCCCCGCCCCGAACACTGAAGCTTTCTTT.

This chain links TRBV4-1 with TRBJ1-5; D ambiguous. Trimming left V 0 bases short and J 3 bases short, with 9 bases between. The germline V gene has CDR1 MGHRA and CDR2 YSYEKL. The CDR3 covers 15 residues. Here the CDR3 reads CASSQEMPNNQPQHF. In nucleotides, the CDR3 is TGCGCCAGCAGCCAAGAAATGCCTAACAATCAGCCCCAGCATTTT.

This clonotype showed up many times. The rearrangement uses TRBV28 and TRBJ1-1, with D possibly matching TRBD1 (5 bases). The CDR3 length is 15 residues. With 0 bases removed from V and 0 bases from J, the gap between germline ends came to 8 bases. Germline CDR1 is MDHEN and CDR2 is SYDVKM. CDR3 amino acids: CASSLWGELNTEAFF. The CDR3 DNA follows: TGTGCCAGCAGTTTATGGGGGGAGTTGAACACTGAAGCTTTCTTT.

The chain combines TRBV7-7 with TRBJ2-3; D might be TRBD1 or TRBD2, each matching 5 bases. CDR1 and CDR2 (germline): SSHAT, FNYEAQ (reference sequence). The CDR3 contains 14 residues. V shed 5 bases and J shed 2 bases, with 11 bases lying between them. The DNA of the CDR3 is TGTGCCAGCAGCCAAGGGGACCTCACAGATACGCAGTATTTT. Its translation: CASSQGDLTDTQYF.

CDR3 nucleotides: TGTGCCAGCAGCTTAGGTTGGGGCATTCACTATGGCTACACCTTC. Protein: CASSLGWGIHYGYTF. V and J are TRBV13 and TRBJ1-2, with D possibly matching TRBD1 (5 bases). CDR3 size: 15 residues. V was pared by 0 bases and J by 3 bases, with 11 bases between. Germline-derived CDR1 and CDR2 are PRHDT and FYEKMQ (reference sequence). The variable domain in full, with the rest retrieved from reference TRBV13 and TRBJ1-2, is AAGVIQSPRHLIKEKRETATLKCYPIPRHDTVYWYQQGPGQDPQFLISFYEKMQSDKGSIPDRFSAQQFSDYHSELNMSSLELGDSALYFCASSLGWGIHYGYTFGSGTRLTVV.

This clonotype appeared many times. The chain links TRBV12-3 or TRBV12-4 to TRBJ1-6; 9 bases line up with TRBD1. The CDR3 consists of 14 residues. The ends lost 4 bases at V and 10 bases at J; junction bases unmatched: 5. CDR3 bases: TGTGCCAGCAGTTCAGGGACAGGGCGATCACCCCTCCACTTT. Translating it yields CASSSGTGRSPLHF.

The DNA of the CDR3 is TGCAGTGCTAGAGATTTAGGGTATGGCTACACCTTC. The encoded protein is CSARDLGYGYTF. V gene TRBV20-1 combines with J gene TRBJ1-2, with D unresolved. Trimming took off 0 bases at V and 5 bases at J, with 7 bases between the two ends. The CDR3 spans 12 residues. CDR1 is DFQATT and CDR2 is SNEGSKA in the germline V gene (reference sequence).

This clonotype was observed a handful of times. The CDR3 spells CASSPPRDGNNEQFF. The CDR3 nucleotides are TGTGCCAGCTCACCACCCAGGGACGGCAACAATGAGCAGTTCTTC. The rearrangement joins TRBV18 to TRBJ2-1; either TRBD1 or TRBD2 may supply D (5 bases each). V gave up 0 bases and J gave up 5 bases, with 11 bases separating them. CDR1 is KGHSH and CDR2 is LQKENI in the germline V gene. This CDR3 region has 15 residues.